This T cell receptor (beta chain) was profiled in a study of beta chain features in type 1 diabetes. Germline V lookup: CDR1 SSHAT, CDR2 FNYEAQ (reference sequence). The CDR3 contains 15 residues. The entirety of the isolated RNA underwent reverse transcription, so expressed TCRB transcripts were sequenced. The average output of naive, central memory and regulatory T cell samples was roughly 3.6 million reads. Profiled with immunoSEQ multiplex PCR; TCRdb holds only in-frame clones, not every one. The sample has roughly 730,000 clones, roughly 12% seen once. Whole-study results and caveats: Lower insertion and higher deletion counts appeared at VDJ junctions in type 1 diabetes patients. A moderate, significant TCRB CDR3 shortening appeared in type 1 diabetes across four CD4+ subsets.

In this sample, this clone turned up a few times. The target antigen is unknown. Its ends do not fully match the called genes, so a read error is possible. The chain links TRBV7-7 to TRBJ1-4; no clear D. This sequence originates from a man younger than 35 with type 1 diabetes. Source material: naive CD4+ T cells from blood. CDR3 region: CASSLNNDPKEKLFF. The CDR3 DNA follows: TGTGCTAGCAGCTTAAACAATGATCCCAAGGAAAAACTGTTTTTT. The variable domain in full, with the rest retrieved from reference TRBV7-7 and TRBJ1-4, is GAGVSQSPRYKVTKRGQDVTLRCDPISSHATLYWYQQALGQGPEFLTYFNYEAQPDKSGLPSDRFSAERPEGSISTLTIQRTEQRDSAMYRCASSLNNDPKEKLFFGSGTQLSVL.